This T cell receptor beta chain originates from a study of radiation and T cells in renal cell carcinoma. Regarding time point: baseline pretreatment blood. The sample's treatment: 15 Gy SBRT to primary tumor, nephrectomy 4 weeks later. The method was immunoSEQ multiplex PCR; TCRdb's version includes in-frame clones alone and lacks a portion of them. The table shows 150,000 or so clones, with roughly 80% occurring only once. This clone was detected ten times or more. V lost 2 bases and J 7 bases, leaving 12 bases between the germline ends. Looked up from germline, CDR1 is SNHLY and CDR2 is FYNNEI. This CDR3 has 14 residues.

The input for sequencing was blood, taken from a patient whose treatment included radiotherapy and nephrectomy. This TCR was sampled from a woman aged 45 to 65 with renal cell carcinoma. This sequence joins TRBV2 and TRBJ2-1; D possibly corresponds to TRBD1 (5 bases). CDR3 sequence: CASSEMGPLNEQFF. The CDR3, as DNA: TGTGCCAGCAGTGAAATGGGGCCCCTGAATGAGCAGTTCTTC.